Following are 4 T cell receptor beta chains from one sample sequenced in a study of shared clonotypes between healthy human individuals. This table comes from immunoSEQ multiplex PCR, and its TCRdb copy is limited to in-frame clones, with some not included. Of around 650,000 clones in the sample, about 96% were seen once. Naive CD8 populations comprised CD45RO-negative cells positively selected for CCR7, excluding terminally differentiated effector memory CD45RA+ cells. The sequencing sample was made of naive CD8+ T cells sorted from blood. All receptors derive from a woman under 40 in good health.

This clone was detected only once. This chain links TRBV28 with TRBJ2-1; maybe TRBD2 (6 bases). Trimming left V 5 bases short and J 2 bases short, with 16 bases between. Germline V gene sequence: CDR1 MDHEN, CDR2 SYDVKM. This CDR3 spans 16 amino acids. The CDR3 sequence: CASSTRLVSTYNEQFF. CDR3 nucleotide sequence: TGTGCCAGCAGTACGCGACTAGTTTCTACCTACAATGAGCAGTTCTTC.

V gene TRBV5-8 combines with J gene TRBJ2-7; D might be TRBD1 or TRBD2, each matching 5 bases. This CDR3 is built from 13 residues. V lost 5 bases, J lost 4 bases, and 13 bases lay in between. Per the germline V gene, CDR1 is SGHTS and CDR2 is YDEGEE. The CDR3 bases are TGTGCCAGCAGTACCGGGACCTTGTACGAGCAGTACTTC. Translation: CASSTGTLYEQYF.

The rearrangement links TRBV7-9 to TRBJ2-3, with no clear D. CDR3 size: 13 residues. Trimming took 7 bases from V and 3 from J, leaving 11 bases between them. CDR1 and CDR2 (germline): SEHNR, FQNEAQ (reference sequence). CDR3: CASILGTTDTQYF. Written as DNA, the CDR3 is TGTGCCAGCATCTTGGGCACGACAGATACGCAGTATTTT.

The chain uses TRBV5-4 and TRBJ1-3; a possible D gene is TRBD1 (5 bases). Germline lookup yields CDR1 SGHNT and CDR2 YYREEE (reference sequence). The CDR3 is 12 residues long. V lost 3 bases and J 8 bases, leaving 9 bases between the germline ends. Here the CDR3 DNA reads TGTGCCAGCAGCTCCGGGGGGGACACCATATATTTT. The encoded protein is CASSSGGDTIYF.